One and the same sample provided the 30 T cell receptor beta chains below, sequenced in a study of STAT5B mutations in CD4+ large granular lymphocyte leukemia. Generated by immunoSEQ multiplex PCR, the TCRdb table keeps only in-frame clones and is missing some. This table has around 37,000 clones, 75% to 85% appearing once. The sequenced sample consisted of CD4+ T cells from blood buffy coats. These receptors originate from a human donor in good health.

In this sample, this clone turned up once. The chain combines TRBV6-6 with TRBJ1-1, with 8 bases aligning to TRBD1. From germline, CDR1 is MNHNY and CDR2 SVGAGI (reference sequence). The CDR3 totals 14 residues. The V and J ends lost 2 bases and 6 bases, in that order; junction bases with no gene match: 5. The CDR3 loop reads CASSYVGQVPEAFF. Here the CDR3 DNA reads TGTGCCAGCAGTTACGTGGGACAGGTTCCTGAAGCTTTCTTT.

This rearrangement joins TRBV2 to TRBJ2-7; 12 nucleotides align to TRBD2. From germline, CDR1 is SNHLY and CDR2 FYNNEI. V trimming: 6 bases; J trimming: 2 bases; junction bases outside the gene matches: 5. The CDR3 length is 15 residues. CDR3 residues: CASRETSGGTYEQYF. As DNA, the CDR3 is TGTGCCAGCAGGGAAACTAGCGGGGGGACCTACGAGCAGTACTTC.

This chain links TRBV18 with TRBJ1-4; D gene unclear. The CDR3 consists of 15 residues. CDR1 is KGHSH, CDR2 LQKENI, per germline. Trimming removed 3 bases at V and 0 bases at J, with 8 bases between. The CDR3 nucleotides read TGTGCCAGCTCACCCTCCTATGCAACTAATGAAAAACTGTTTTTT. It encodes CASSPSYATNEKLFF.

The V call is TRBV4-3, the J call TRBJ2-7, with D perhaps TRBD2 (6 bases). The CDR3 length is 16 residues. The V and J ends lost 0 bases and 7 bases respectively, with 19 bases between them. CDR1 is LGHNA, CDR2 YSLEER, per germline. DNA of the CDR3: TGCGCCAGCAGCCAAGAGACTTCGGGAGTGTTAGCTGAGCAGTACTTC. Translated, it gives CASSQETSGVLAEQYF.

This chain connects TRBV5-1 to TRBJ2-7, with 10 bases fitting TRBD2. V was clipped by 4 bases and J by 3 bases; unmatched bases: 7. Germline V CDR1 and CDR2: SGHRS, YFSETQ. The length of the CDR3 is 15 residues. The CDR3 reads CASSGTSSGSYEQYF. DNA of the CDR3: TGCGCCAGCAGCGGGACATCTAGCGGGAGCTACGAGCAGTACTTC.

V usage is TRBV9 and J usage is TRBJ1-1; D is perhaps TRBD1 (6 bases). From germline, CDR1 is SGDLS and CDR2 YYNGEE. The CDR3 has 14 residues. The V gene lost 6 bases and the J gene lost 1 base, with 13 bases spanning the gap. The DNA for the CDR3 is TGTGCCAGCACCAGGGACATGACGAACACTGAAGCTTTCTTT. This codes for CASTRDMTNTEAFF.

J is TRBJ2-3 and V is TRBV7-2; 14 nucleotides agree with TRBD2. Germline V lookup: CDR1 SGHTA, CDR2 FQGNSA. With 1 base clipped from V and 1 base from J, the junction kept 7 bases outside the gene matches. CDR3 length equals 19 residues. DNA of the CDR3: TGTGCCAGCAGCTTAGGGAGGGGACTAGCGGGGGCGGGCACAGATACGCAGTATTTT. Encoded protein: CASSLGRGLAGAGTDTQYF.

This chain links TRBV27 with TRBJ2-5, with D tentatively TRBD1 (5 bases). V was pared by 5 bases and J by 0 bases, with 19 bases between. The CDR3 spans 17 residues. The germline V gene encodes CDR1 MNHEY and CDR2 SMNVEV (reference sequence). CDR3 protein: CASSPRMGQVNQETQYF. The CDR3 nucleotides read TGTGCCAGCAGTCCCAGGATGGGGCAAGTGAACCAAGAGACCCAGTACTTC.

The chain is built from TRBV19 and TRBJ2-2; 12 bases align to TRBD1. Unmatched junction bases numbered 3, after V lost 4 bases and J lost 6 bases. Germline lookup yields CDR1 LNHDA and CDR2 SQIVND (reference sequence). CDR3 length equals 15 residues. The CDR3, as DNA: TGTGCCAGTAGTAGGGGACAGGGGGCTCCCGGGGAGCTGTTTTTT. Its protein product is CASSRGQGAPGELFF.

The CDR3 bases are TGTGCCACCGGACAGGGGGCGGATAATTCACCCCTCCACTTT. This codes for CATGQGADNSPLHF. The chain employs TRBV10-3 and TRBJ1-6, with 11 bases lining up with TRBD1. This CDR3 is built from 14 residues. Trimming at V came to 10 bases and at J to 5 bases, leaving 4 bases not matched to a gene. CDR1 and CDR2 from the germline V gene are ENHRY and SYGVKD.

This clone has only a few counts. V is TRBV11-3 and J is TRBJ1-5; 7 bases match TRBD1. Germline V gene data show CDR1 as SGHNT and CDR2 as YENEEA. This CDR3 is 16 amino acids long. Unmatched junction bases numbered 13, after V lost 6 bases and J lost 5 bases. The CDR3 DNA is TGTGCCAGCAGATCAGAGACAGGGTCAGGCCATCAGCCCCAGCATTTT. Its protein is CASRSETGSGHQPQHF.

The chain has TRBV9 and TRBJ2-2, with 8 bases that match TRBD2. CDR3 length: 15 residues. The J segment lost 5 bases and the V segment lost 4 bases, leaving 7 bases of the junction unmatched. Germline CDR1 reads SGDLS; CDR2 reads YYNGEE. This CDR3 reads CASSTGGPYTGELFF. DNA for the CDR3: TGTGCCAGCAGCACGGGAGGGCCTTATACCGGGGAGCTGTTTTTT.

The rearrangement links TRBV18 to TRBJ1-2; D remains ambiguous. This CDR3 has 16 residues. Trimming pared 3 bases from V and 0 bases from J, leaving 14 bases between. Germline CDR1 is KGHSH and CDR2 is LQKENI. CDR3 nucleotide sequence: TGTGCCAGCTCACCGAGCCCCCGCGAGTCTAACTATGGCTACACCTTC. This codes for CASSPSPRESNYGYTF.

This clone has a handful of counts. The chain is built from TRBV29-1 and TRBJ1-5, with TRBD1 matching 8 bases. CDR3 length: 14 residues. Trimming cost V 6 bases and J 5 bases; bases outside gene matches: 9. CDR1 is SQVTM, CDR2 ANQGSEA, per germline. The CDR3, as DNA: TGCAGCGTCAATGCCGGGACAGGACATCAGCCCCAGCATTTT. Translation gives CSVNAGTGHQPQHF. Looking up the rest from reference TRBV29-1 and TRBJ1-5 gives the full variable domain: SAVISQKPSRDICQRGTSLTIQCQVDSQVTMMFWYRQQPGQSLTLIATANQGSEATYESGFVIDKFPISRPNLTFSTLTVSNMSPEDSSIYLCSVNAGTGHQPQHFGDGTRLSIL.

The genes are TRBV6-4 and TRBJ2-2; TRBD1 matches at 11 bases. Losses at the gene ends were 6 bases for V and 2 bases for J; bases not matched to a gene: 2. This CDR3 region has 15 residues. Germline V lookup: CDR1 MRHNA, CDR2 SNTAGT. The CDR3 reads CASRRTGGNTGELFF. The CDR3 coding sequence is TGTGCCAGCAGACGGACAGGGGGCAACACCGGGGAGCTGTTTTTT.

For the CDR3, the DNA is TGTGCCAGCAGAAGACAGAGCTACGAGCAGTACTTC. It yields the protein CASRRQSYEQYF. This sequence joins TRBV2 and TRBJ2-7; possible D gene TRBD1, 5 bases. CDR3 length: 12 residues. CDR1 and CDR2 (germline): SNHLY, FYNNEI. Trimming stripped 6 bases from V and 3 bases from J, with 9 bases between. The variable domain in full, with the rest retrieved from reference TRBV2 and TRBJ2-7, is EPEVTQTPSHQVTQMGQEVILRCVPISNHLYFYWYRQILGQKVEFLVSFYNNEISEKSEIFDDQFSVERPDGSNFTLKIRSTKLEDSAMYFCASRRQSYEQYFGPGTRLTVT.

The CDR3 here is CASSLEGTHTGELFF. DNA of the CDR3: TGTGCCAGCAGCTTGGAAGGGACGCACACCGGGGAGCTGTTTTTT. The J gene is TRBJ2-2, the V gene TRBV5-5; D is tentatively TRBD1 or TRBD2 (5 bases each). Trimming removed 0 bases at V and 3 bases at J, with 9 bases between. CDR3 length: 15 residues. CDR1 and CDR2 from the germline V gene are SGHKS and YYEKEE (reference sequence).

This sequence joins TRBV4-1 and TRBJ2-5; D remains ambiguous. The CDR3 extends over 11 amino acids. The V end lost 0 bases, the J end lost 6 bases, and 2 bases lay between the germline ends. Germline V gene data show CDR1 as MGHRA and CDR2 as YSYEKL. Here the CDR3 reads CASSQEQTQYF. The CDR3 DNA is TGCGCCAGCAGCCAAGAACAGACCCAGTACTTC.

This clone was counted a few times. The V call is TRBV18, the J call TRBJ2-3, with unresolved D. This CDR3 has 12 amino acids. Trimming stripped 3 bases from V and 6 bases from J, with 7 bases between. CDR1 is KGHSH, CDR2 LQKENI, per germline. CDR3 sequence: CASSPEMDTQYF. CDR3 nucleotides: TGTGCCAGCTCACCCGAGATGGATACGCAGTATTTT.

This rearrangement joins TRBV5-1 to TRBJ2-7, with 9 bases that match TRBD1. This CDR3 region has 15 residues. The junction had 6 bases not matched to a gene; V was cut back by 2 bases and J by 3 bases. The germline V gene encodes CDR1 SGHRS and CDR2 YFSETQ. The CDR3 DNA sequence: TGCGCCAGCAGCTTAACAGGGGGCAGCAGCTACGAGCAGTACTTC. It codes for CASSLTGGSSYEQYF. The entire variable domain, with the rest obtained from reference TRBV5-1 and TRBJ2-7, is as follows: KAGVTQTPRYLIKTRGQQVTLSCSPISGHRSVSWYQQTPGQGLQFLFEYFSETQRNKGNFPGRFSGRQFSNSRSEMNVSTLELGDSALYLCASSLTGGSSYEQYFGPGTRLTVT.

The chain uses TRBV7-2 and TRBJ2-1; no clear D gene. The CDR3 length is 16 residues. Germline CDR1 and CDR2: SGHTA and FQGNSA. The V gene lost 6 bases and the J gene lost 2 bases, with 17 bases spanning the gap. CDR3 in DNA: TGTGCCAGCAGTCAAGGCGGTACTCTAACCTACAATGAGCAGTTCTTC. Its translation: CASSQGGTLTYNEQFF.

The rearrangement links TRBV7-8 to TRBJ2-1; 9 bases align to TRBD1. Trimming at V came to 5 bases and at J to 4 bases, leaving 6 bases not matched to a gene. Germline V gene lookup returns CDR1 SGHVS and CDR2 FQNEAQ. The length of the CDR3 is 15 residues. The CDR3 region has the DNA TGTGCCAGCAGCCCCCGGGACAGGGCATACAATGAGCAGTTCTTC. Translated: CASSPRDRAYNEQFF.

The rearrangement joins TRBV4-3 to TRBJ1-5; D not resolved. This CDR3 spans 15 amino acids. In germline, CDR1 is LGHNA, CDR2 YSLEER. V was clipped by 1 base and J by 0 bases, with 7 bases between them. CDR3 region: CASSQGYYSNQPQHF. As DNA, the CDR3 is TGCGCCAGCAGCCAAGGTTATTATAGCAATCAGCCCCAGCATTTT.

With regard to this clone: A read error may account for a junction end that differs from germline. V gene TRBV19 combines with J gene TRBJ1-4, with 7 bases identical to TRBD1. The CDR3 has 15 residues. CDR1 LNHDA and CDR2 SQIVND come from the germline V gene (reference sequence). CDR3 bases: TGTGCCAGTACTATACAGGGGAGAACTAATGAAAAACTGTTTTTT. Its protein is CASTIQGRTNEKLFF.

This clone was counted only a few times. This chain uses TRBV5-6 with TRBJ1-5; maybe TRBD1 (5 bases). CDR3 length equals 15 residues. The V end lost 4 bases, the J end lost 0 bases, and 11 bases lay between the germline ends. In germline, CDR1 is SGHDT, CDR2 YYEEEE. The DNA of the CDR3 is TGTGCCAGCAGCCCATTGGGGGATAGCAATCAGCCCCAGCATTTT. This sequence encodes CASSPLGDSNQPQHF.

The chain has TRBV5-1 and TRBJ2-7; TRBD2 is a possible D gene (6 bases). The ends were cut back, 0 bases at V and 4 bases at J, with 17 bases in the middle. From germline, CDR1 is SGHRS and CDR2 YFSETQ. CDR3 length equals 16 residues. CDR3 DNA sequence: TGCGCCAGCAGCTTGGGGGCGACTAGTATAAGATACGAGCAGTACTTC. Its protein product is CASSLGATSIRYEQYF.

The rearrangement joins TRBV6-5 to TRBJ1-6; 7 nucleotides agree with TRBD1. With 8 bases clipped from V and 11 bases from J, the junction kept 12 bases outside the gene matches. Looked up from germline, CDR1 is MNHEY and CDR2 is SVGAGI. The CDR3 covers 14 residues. The CDR3 reads CASRQGRGAPPLHF. For the CDR3, the DNA is TGTGCCAGCCGACAGGGCAGAGGCGCCCCACCCCTCCACTTT.

This clone was seen just once. The CDR3 bases are TGTGCCATCAGTGAGTCAGGGGACCAGGCCTTGGGCCAGTACTTC. It specifies CAISESGDQALGQYF. This chain uses TRBV10-3 with TRBJ2-7; D may be TRBD1 or TRBD2 (5 bases each). V was cut by 0 bases and J by 10 bases, with 19 bases left in between. Germline V gene data show CDR1 as ENHRY and CDR2 as SYGVKD. This CDR3 region has 15 residues.

The chain links TRBV4-1 to TRBJ2-3, with 8 positions matching TRBD2. Germline-derived CDR1 and CDR2 are MGHRA and YSYEKL. The CDR3 contains 15 residues. J lost 4 bases, V lost 2 bases, and 5 bases had no gene match. CDR3 protein: CASSQRGGLADTQYF. CDR3 sequence (DNA): TGCGCCAGCAGCCAACGGGGGGGGCTCGCAGATACGCAGTATTTT.

V and J are TRBV6-6 and TRBJ1-1, with 7 nucleotides matching TRBD1. Per germline, CDR1 MNHNY and CDR2 SVGAGI (reference sequence). The CDR3 sequence is 13 residues long. The junction had 4 bases not matched to a gene; V was cut back by 6 bases and J by 3 bases. CDR3 bases: TGTGCCAGCAGCCTCGACAGGGACACTGAAGCTTTCTTT. Amino acid sequence: CASSLDRDTEAFF.